Shown below are 15 T cell receptor beta chains from a single sample sequenced in a study of CD8 T cells in Susac syndrome. An amount of RNA that ranged from roughly 0.45 to 1 ug was reverse transcribed with random hexamers. A single record per CDR3 protein comes from TCRdb applying MiXCR to the immunoSEQ multiplex PCR reads. The sample holds 100,000 to 150,000 distinct CDR3 sequences; roughly 80% are singletons and the top ten take about 0.51%. The source material was CD8+ T cells from PBMCs. These receptors came from a human donor with multiple sclerosis.

The rearrangement uses TRBV7-8 and TRBJ2-1; TRBD2 matches 13 bases. With V trimmed by 4 bases and J by 6 bases, 3 bases remained unmatched. Germline-derived CDR1 and CDR2 are SGHVS and FQNEAQ. There are 15 residues in the CDR3. This chain's CDR3 is CASSSTSGGTNEQFF. The CDR3 DNA reads as TGTGCCAGCAGCTCGACTAGCGGGGGGACCAATGAGCAGTTCTTC.

The gene calls are TRBV28 and TRBJ2-3; the D gene is possibly TRBD2 (7 bases). Looked up from germline, CDR1 is MDHEN and CDR2 is SYDVKM. Between the trimmed V and J ends, which lost 2 bases and 5 bases, there was a span of 17 bases. The CDR3 is made up of 16 amino acids. The CDR3 region is CASSLGGGLRGDTQYF. The CDR3 DNA follows: TGTGCCAGCAGTTTAGGGGGGGGGCTTCGTGGAGATACGCAGTATTTT.

On this clonotype: The germline gene is not matched at one end of the junction; a read error may be the cause. J is TRBJ2-7 and V is TRBV13, with 8 bases identical to TRBD1. The length of the CDR3 is 14 residues. Per germline, CDR1 PRHDT and CDR2 FYEKMQ (reference sequence). CDR3 bases: TGTGCCAGCAGCCTAGGGACAGGTAAATCCGAGCAGTACTTC. Its protein product is CASSLGTGKSEQYF.

The V call is TRBV7-9, the J call TRBJ2-5, with D tentatively TRBD1 (5 bases). V lost 5 bases and J lost 2, with 15 bases in between. This CDR3 is 15 amino acids long. Germline loops: CDR1 SEHNR, CDR2 FQNEAQ (reference sequence). The CDR3 is CASSPLGHKQETQYF. The CDR3 DNA is TGTGCCAGCAGCCCCCTGGGGCACAAGCAAGAGACCCAGTACTTC.

This rearrangement joins TRBV7-9 to TRBJ1-6, with 11 bases matching TRBD1. The germline V gene has CDR1 SEHNR and CDR2 FQNEAQ (reference sequence). The trim removed 2 bases at V and 9 bases at J, leaving 12 bases unmatched. This CDR3 is built from 18 residues. DNA for the CDR3: TGTGCCAGCAGCTTACCATCCGGGACAGGGGGAAGAGGTTCACCCCTCCACTTT. Its translation is CASSLPSGTGGRGSPLHF.

The V call is TRBV20-1, the J call TRBJ1-1; D unclear. Trimming left V 3 bases short and J 6 bases short, with 14 bases between. Germline CDR1 reads DFQATT; CDR2 reads SNEGSKA (reference sequence). This CDR3 spans 13 amino acids. CDR3 bases: TGCAGTGCTAGGGGTACCATTCGCGCTGAAGCTTTCTTT. Translating it yields CSARGTIRAEAFF.

The V call is TRBV19, the J call TRBJ2-1; 8 bases map to TRBD2. The germline gives CDR1 LNHDA, CDR2 SQIVND (reference sequence). The CDR3 runs 14 residues. Unmatched junction bases numbered 2, after V lost 1 base and J lost 6 bases. CDR3 protein: CASSIGRGANEQFF. CDR3 DNA: TGTGCCAGTAGTATAGGGCGGGGGGCCAATGAGCAGTTCTTC. The whole variable domain, remainder taken from reference TRBV19 and TRBJ2-1, is DGGITQSPKYLFRKEGQNVTLSCEQNLNHDAMYWYRQDPGQGLRLIYYSQIVNDFQKGDIAEGYSVSREKKESFPLTVTSAQKNPTAFYLCASSIGRGANEQFFGPGTRLTVL.

The V gene is TRBV9, the J gene TRBJ2-2; D gene uncertain. CDR3 length equals 18 residues. V lost 0 bases to trimming and J lost 0 bases, with 15 bases between them. Germline loops: CDR1 SGDLS, CDR2 YYNGEE. CDR3 in DNA: TGTGCCAGCAGCGTAGACCCCAGCGCACCCTCGAACACCGGGGAGCTGTTTTTT. Translated, it gives CASSVDPSAPSNTGELFF.

The chain links TRBV16 to TRBJ2-7; D gene ambiguous. Trimming took off 2 bases at V and 4 bases at J, with 9 bases between the two ends. This CDR3 region has 13 residues. CDR1 KGHSY and CDR2 FQNENV come from the germline V gene. The CDR3 coding sequence is TGTGCCAGCAGCCAAGGGTCGGTTTACGAGCAGTACGTC. Protein product: CASSQGSVYEQYV.

Only a few counts were recorded for this clonotype. The chain combines TRBV11-2 with TRBJ2-1, with D perhaps being TRBD1 or TRBD2 (5 bases each). The V gene lost 8 bases and the J gene lost 4 bases, with 15 bases spanning the gap. Germline values: CDR1 SGHAT, CDR2 FQNNGV. This CDR3 region has 14 residues. CDR3 protein: CASHGDGGYNEQFF. The CDR3 coding sequence is TGTGCCAGCCACGGGGACGGTGGATACAATGAGCAGTTCTTC.

V is TRBV7-9 and J is TRBJ1-1; no definite D call. The CDR3 is made up of 13 amino acids. Germline V gene data show CDR1 as SEHNR and CDR2 as FQNEAQ (reference sequence). V lost 2 bases to trimming and J lost 6 bases, with 10 bases between them. The CDR3 is CASSLQDIPEAFF. CDR3 in DNA: TGTGCCAGCAGCTTACAGGATATCCCTGAAGCTTTCTTT.

This clonotype was observed once. This chain links TRBV30 with TRBJ2-1; the D is unclear. This CDR3 contains 14 residues. V lost 4 bases to trimming and J lost 4 bases, with 14 bases between them. Germline assignment: CDR1 GTSNPN and CDR2 SVGIG (reference sequence). In DNA, the CDR3 is TGTGCCTGGAACCACCCGGCAGAATACAATGAGCAGTTCTTC. Protein product: CAWNHPAEYNEQFF.

DNA of the CDR3: TGTGCCAGCACCAAGACGGGAGGGGCCTTTAATGAGCAGTTCTTC. Protein sequence: CASTKTGGAFNEQFF. The chain couples TRBV7-6 to TRBJ2-1; 8 bases agree with TRBD2. From germline, CDR1 is SGHVS and CDR2 FNYEAQ. The CDR3 totals 15 residues. Trimming at V came to 7 bases and at J to 7 bases, leaving 12 bases not matched to a gene.

This rearrangement joins TRBV9 to TRBJ2-3; maybe TRBD2 (5 bases). The V end lost 6 bases, the J end lost 4 bases, and 15 bases lay between the germline ends. The CDR3 runs to 14 residues. Germline CDR1 reads SGDLS; CDR2 reads YYNGEE. CDR3 region: CASMLGVGADTQYF. CDR3 DNA sequence: TGTGCCAGCATGTTGGGAGTCGGGGCAGATACGCAGTATTTT.

This clonotype was recorded once. The chain links TRBV3-1 to TRBJ1-2; TRBD1 might be the D (5 bases). CDR3 length: 13 residues. In germline, CDR1 is LGHDT, CDR2 YNNKEL (reference sequence). Trimming shortened V by 0 bases and J by 7 bases, and 9 bases separated the two germline ends. In DNA form, the CDR3 reads TGTGCCAGCAGCCAAGAAAATGGGGGTGGCTACACCTTC. Translation: CASSQENGGGYTF.